These 19 T cell receptor beta chains share one sample of origin, sequenced in a study of blood T cells in healthy people across ages. With a J-beta primer mix and a sample-barcoded 5' primer, a second PCR ran about 6 to 11 cycles. TCRdb re-called the 5' RACE reads with MiXCR, one entry per CDR3 protein. The sample lists 550,000 to 750,000 distinct CDR3 sequences, about 21% occurring once. The material sequenced was blood. The receptors derive from a man between 70 and 80 years old in good health.

As for this clonotype: The conserved closing phenylalanine or tryptophan is absent in this CDR3, likely reflecting a read error. The chain employs TRBV5-1 and TRBJ1-1, with TRBD1 matching 8 bases. Germline V gene lookup returns CDR1 SGHRS and CDR2 YFSETQ. This CDR3 has 15 amino acids. V trimming: 4 bases; J trimming: 1 base; junction bases outside the gene matches: 6. CDR3 sequence reads: CASSPRQGKNTEAFS. Written as DNA, the CDR3 is TGCGCCAGCAGCCCCAGACAGGGGAAGAACACTGAAGCTTTCTCT.

The V and J genes are TRBV28 and TRBJ2-6; a weak D match, TRBD1 (6 bases). The CDR3 length is 15 residues. The V gene's germline CDR1 is MDHEN and CDR2 SYDVKM. Trimming took 4 bases from V and 2 from J, leaving 9 bases between them. CDR3 loop: CASSWAGAGANVLTF. The CDR3 region has the DNA TGTGCCAGCAGTTGGGCAGGGGCTGGGGCCAACGTCCTGACTTTC. Together with reference TRBV28 and TRBJ2-6, the CDR3 gives the full variable domain: DVKVTQSSRYLVKRTGEKVFLECVQDMDHENMFWYRQDPGLGLRLIYFSYDVKMKEKGDIPEGYSVSREKKERFSLILESASTNQTSMYLCASSWAGAGANVLTFGAGSRLTVL.

Details on this clonotype: A single base separates this from a much larger clone, so it may be a read error. A read error is likely, as this CDR3 ends without the conserved phenylalanine or tryptophan. The CDR3 DNA is TGCGCCAGCAGCTTGGAAACACCATCCGACTATGGCTACACCTTA. Translated: CASSLETPSDYGYTL. The chain recombines TRBV5-1 with TRBJ1-2; no clear D gene. The CDR3 is made up of 15 amino acids. The germline V gene encodes CDR1 SGHRS and CDR2 YFSETQ. V was cut by 0 bases and J by 3 bases, with 12 bases left in between.

This clonotype has more than one count but fewer than ten. The rearrangement links TRBV6-5 to TRBJ1-2; D is undetermined. This CDR3 comprises 14 residues. V was shortened by 2 bases and J by 0 bases, with 7 bases between the two germline ends. The germline V gene has CDR1 MNHEY and CDR2 SVGAGI. The CDR3 nucleotides are TGTGCCAGCAGTTACGGTAGCACTAACTATGGCTACACCTTC. Translated, it gives CASSYGSTNYGYTF.

Only a few counts were recorded for this clonotype. This chain joins TRBV4-3 and TRBJ1-1, with no clear D. The CDR3 is 13 amino acids. The V gene's germline CDR1 is LGHNA and CDR2 YSLEER. V lost 2 bases and J lost 5, with 9 bases in between. The CDR3 sequence: CASSQREATEAFF. CDR3 bases: TGCGCCAGCAGCCAACGGGAGGCTACTGAAGCTTTCTTT.

The V call is TRBV4-1, the J call TRBJ1-5; D is unresolved. The CDR3 is 16 amino acids. The V and J ends lost 0 bases and 0 bases respectively, with 9 bases between them. From germline, CDR1 is MGHRA and CDR2 YSYEKL. This chain's CDR3 is CASSQELSDSNQPQHF. The CDR3, as DNA: TGCGCCAGCAGCCAAGAACTCAGCGATAGCAATCAGCCCCAGCATTTT.

There are a few counts of this clonotype. J is TRBJ1-4 and V is TRBV29-1; D is ambiguous. V was clipped by 3 bases and J by 7 bases, with 12 bases between them. Germline CDR1 and CDR2: SQVTM and ANQGSEA. CDR3 length: 13 residues. The CDR3 DNA reads TGCAGCGTTGATGATAGGAAGGGTGAAAAACTGTTTTTT. It encodes CSVDDRKGEKLFF.

The chain links TRBV9 to TRBJ2-5, with 9 nucleotides matching TRBD2. The J call is doubtful: the DNA matches TRBJ2-1 better. This CDR3 has 16 amino acids. Germline lookup yields CDR1 SGDLS and CDR2 YYNGEE. Here the CDR3 reads CASSGRYAGGPNEQFF. The CDR3 DNA reads TGTGCCAGCAGCGGTCGATACGCGGGGGGGCCCAATGAGCAGTTCTTC.

V gene TRBV29-1 combines with J gene TRBJ2-7; 9 bases line up with TRBD1. CDR3 size: 12 residues. CDR1 SQVTM and CDR2 ANQGSEA come from the germline V gene. Losses at the gene ends were 6 bases for V and 7 bases for J; bases not matched to a gene: 7. CDR3 loop: CSVGQGLGEQYF. DNA for the CDR3: TGCAGCGTGGGACAGGGCTTGGGAGAGCAGTACTTC.

The chain employs TRBV24-1 and TRBJ2-3; the match to TRBD1 covers 10 bases. The V segment lost 3 bases and the J segment 4 bases; nucleotides outside the gene matches: 9. Germline CDR1 is KGHDR and CDR2 is SFDVKD. The CDR3 is 17 amino acids. CDR3 residues: CATSDTQDRGMADTQYF. For the CDR3, the DNA is TGTGCCACCAGTGATACCCAGGACAGGGGGATGGCAGATACGCAGTATTTT.

This rearrangement joins TRBV10-3 to TRBJ2-3; TRBD2 agrees at 9 bases. V trimming: 0 bases; J trimming: 3 bases; junction bases outside the gene matches: 4. The CDR3 is made up of 16 amino acids. CDR1 is ENHRY, CDR2 SYGVKD, per germline. CDR3 sequence (DNA): TGTGCCATCAGTGAGTCTAGTAGCGGGAGAACAGATACGCAGTATTTT. Translated: CAISESSSGRTDTQYF.

J is TRBJ2-1 and V is TRBV5-4; 12 bases agree with TRBD1. The CDR3 has 16 amino acids. CDR1 SGHNT and CDR2 YYREEE come from the germline V gene (reference sequence). The ends lost 0 bases at V and 7 bases at J; junction bases unmatched: 5. CDR3: CASSLVGDRGQNEQFF. Here the CDR3 DNA reads TGTGCCAGCAGCTTGGTAGGGGACAGGGGGCAGAATGAGCAGTTCTTC.

Turning to this clonotype: The conserved phenylalanine or tryptophan is not found at the CDR3 terminus, so this likely reflects a read error. The chain has TRBV15 and TRBJ1-1; unclear D gene. V shed 3 bases and J shed 4 bases, with 9 bases lying between them. The CDR3 runs to 13 residues. Germline CDR1 and CDR2: LNHNV and YYDKDF (reference sequence). DNA of the CDR3: TGTGCCACCAGCAGCCCCCCGGGCACTGAAGCTTTCCTT. This translates into CATSSPPGTEAFL.

The V gene is TRBV12-5, the J gene TRBJ1-2; D is ambiguous. The CDR3 has 11 amino acids. The germline V gene has CDR1 LGHNT and CDR2 FRNRAP. The ends were cut back, 7 bases at V and 8 bases at J, with 11 bases in the middle. CDR3 loop: CASVQIGGYTF. The CDR3 coding sequence is TGTGCTAGTGTTCAGATTGGAGGCTACACCTTC.

This clonotype occurred a few times. The rearrangement uses TRBV28 and TRBJ2-5, with TRBD1 matching over 9 bases. Gene TRBJ2-7 matches the end of the DNA better, so the J call may be wrong. The CDR3 runs to 15 residues. Germline V CDR1 and CDR2: MDHEN, SYDVKM. CDR3 coding DNA: TGTGCCAGCAGTTTTTTACAGGGGGCCCACTACGAGCAGTACTTC. It encodes CASSFLQGAHYEQYF.

Concerning this clonotype itself: A junction end diverges from the germline sequence, so it may reflect a read error. The chain combines TRBV18 with TRBJ2-2, with 8 bases aligning to TRBD2. Per germline, CDR1 KGHSH and CDR2 LQKENI. This CDR3 comprises 16 residues. The CDR3 coding sequence is TGTGTCAGCTCACCACCTTCCGGGAGGGCCACCGGGGAGCTGTTTTTT. Its translation: CVSSPPSGRATGELFF.

Concerning this clonotype itself: No conserved phenylalanine or tryptophan ends this CDR3, so it is likely a read error. J is TRBJ2-3 and V is TRBV12-3 or TRBV12-4; perhaps TRBD2 as D (5 bases). The CDR3 contains 15 residues. CDR3 nucleotides: TGTGCCAGCAGTCCTTTGACACCTAGCACAGATGCGCAGTATTCT. Residues: CASSPLTPSTDAQYS.

This chain uses TRBV3-1 with TRBJ2-1; weak D call: TRBD1 (5 bases). The germline V gene has CDR1 LGHDT and CDR2 YNNKEL (reference sequence). Trimming took off 3 bases at V and 15 bases at J, with 21 bases between the two ends. The CDR3 loop spans 14 amino acids. CDR3 amino acids: CASSHGKKANRGFF. DNA for the CDR3: TGTGCCAGCAGCCATGGCAAAAAAGCGAATAGGGGGTTCTTC.

The chain is built from TRBV11-2 and TRBJ2-7; the match to TRBD2 covers 7 bases. This CDR3 has 16 amino acids. CDR1 is SGHAT and CDR2 is FQNNGV in the germline V gene. The trim removed 0 bases at V and 1 base at J, leaving 6 bases unmatched. CDR3 bases: TGTGCCAGCAGCTTAGACGCAGGGACTATTTCCTACGAGCAGTACTTC. Amino acids: CASSLDAGTISYEQYF.